These 26 T cell receptor beta chains came from one sample sequenced in a study of blood T cell repertoires in COVID-19. Assay: immunoSEQ multiplex PCR; the TCRdb copy retains only in-frame clones and omits some. The sample has some 140,000 clones; roughly 80% are singletons. Material for sequencing was peripheral blood. The receptors originated from a woman older than 75 with acute or convalescent COVID-19.

This clone turned up a few times. CDR3 residues: CASSVAGWTEAFF. In nucleotides, the CDR3 is TGTGCCAGCAGCGTCGCAGGGTGGACTGAAGCTTTCTTT. The rearrangement links TRBV5-6 to TRBJ1-1; a possible D gene is TRBD1 (5 bases). V lost 4 bases and J lost 5, with 12 bases in between. The CDR3 spans 13 residues. Germline lookup yields CDR1 SGHDT and CDR2 YYEEEE.

This clone has just a few counts. This chain joins TRBV5-1 and TRBJ1-6; TRBD1 aligns across 7 bases. Germline V gene sequence: CDR1 SGHRS, CDR2 YFSETQ. V was clipped by 1 base and J by 9 bases; unmatched bases: 13. The CDR3 consists of 17 residues. As DNA, the CDR3 is TGCGCCAGCAGCTTGACCACACAGACAGGGATGGCTTCACCCCTCCACTTT. Translation gives CASSLTTQTGMASPLHF.

Only one count was recorded for this clone. This chain joins TRBV6-6 and TRBJ1-4; possibly TRBD1 for D (5 bases). Trimming removed 3 bases at V and 5 bases at J, with 13 bases between. Germline V gene lookup returns CDR1 MNHNY and CDR2 SVGAGI (reference sequence). The CDR3 loop spans 15 amino acids. The CDR3 protein is CASSYKGVGNEKLFF. The CDR3 region has the DNA TGTGCCAGCAGTTATAAAGGGGTAGGGAATGAAAAACTGTTTTTT.

The V call is TRBV13, the J call TRBJ1-1; D possibly corresponds to TRBD1 (5 bases). The CDR3 totals 13 residues. Germline V gene sequence: CDR1 PRHDT, CDR2 FYEKMQ (reference sequence). V was cut by 4 bases and J by 6 bases, with 12 bases left in between. CDR3 protein: CASSYRWGAEAFF. CDR3 bases: TGTGCCAGCAGCTACAGATGGGGCGCTGAAGCTTTCTTT.

The J gene is TRBJ1-3, the V gene TRBV5-1; the D gene is possibly TRBD1 (6 bases). Germline V gene sequence: CDR1 SGHRS, CDR2 YFSETQ. The CDR3 extends over 15 amino acids. Trimming took 0 bases from V and 1 from J, leaving 8 bases between them. The CDR3 DNA is TGCGCCAGCAGCTTGGAAGGGGGATCTGGAAACACCATATATTTT. Translating gives CASSLEGGSGNTIYF.

The rearrangement links TRBV15 to TRBJ1-4, with 9 bases aligning to TRBD1. V dropped 1 base and J dropped 9; count of bases not matched to a gene: 6. The CDR3 contains 15 residues. In germline, CDR1 is LNHNV, CDR2 YYDKDF (reference sequence). The CDR3 sequence is CATSRAGTGIQKLFF. Here the CDR3 DNA reads TGTGCCACCAGCAGAGCCGGGACAGGGATTCAAAAACTGTTTTTT.

The table lists this clone with a count of one. V is TRBV7-6 and J is TRBJ1-4; D gene uncertain. CDR1 is SGHVS and CDR2 is FNYEAQ in the germline V gene. Trimming took off 3 bases at V and 0 bases at J, with 5 bases between the two ends. The CDR3 is made up of 14 amino acids. The CDR3 here is CASSLEATNEKLFF. The DNA for the CDR3 is TGTGCCAGCAGCTTGGAGGCAACTAATGAAAAACTGTTTTTT.

The chain joins TRBV13 to TRBJ2-3, with D maybe TRBD2 (5 bases). This CDR3 has 16 residues. Germline assignment: CDR1 PRHDT and CDR2 FYEKMQ (reference sequence). The V gene lost 0 bases and the J gene lost 2 bases, with 12 bases spanning the gap. The DNA of the CDR3 is TGTGCCAGCAGCTTAGGACGCGGGCCCTTCACAGATACGCAGTATTTT. Translation: CASSLGRGPFTDTQYF.

The chain carries TRBV7-9 and TRBJ2-7; TRBD1 matches at 7 bases. This CDR3 is 14 amino acids long. From germline, CDR1 is SEHNR and CDR2 FQNEAQ (reference sequence). V lost 5 bases to trimming and J lost 0 bases; unmatched junction nucleotides: 4. This chain's CDR3 is CASSQGQASYEQYF. CDR3 coding DNA: TGTGCCAGCAGCCAAGGACAGGCCTCCTACGAGCAGTACTTC. Filled out from reference TRBV7-9 and TRBJ2-7, the complete variable domain reads DTGVSQNPRHKITKRGQNVTFRCDPISEHNRLYWYRQTLGQGPEFLTYFQNEAQLEKSRLLSDRFSAERPKGSFSTLEIQRTEQGDSAMYLCASSQGQASYEQYFGPGTRLTVT.

This chain uses TRBV7-7 with TRBJ2-5; 7 bases align to TRBD2. J was trimmed by 5 bases and V by 5 bases; bases with no gene match: 5. Germline CDR1 is SSHAT and CDR2 is FNYEAQ (reference sequence). This CDR3 spans 13 amino acids. The CDR3 is CASSRPGRETQYF. CDR3 sequence (DNA): TGTGCCAGCAGCCGACCCGGGAGGGAGACCCAGTACTTC.

V usage is TRBV21-1 and J usage is TRBJ1-1; TRBD1 is taken as the D call from the table, unchecked against the DNA. TRBV21-1 is noted as a pseudogene. The length of the CDR3 is 14 residues. This CDR3 reads CASSKADRNTEAFF. CDR3 nucleotide sequence: TGTGCCAGCAGCAAAGCAGACAGGAACACTGAAGCTTTCTTT.

The gene calls are TRBV13 and TRBJ2-7; possibly TRBD2 for D (5 bases). CDR3 size: 14 residues. Trimming shortened V by 5 bases and J by 0 bases, and 11 bases separated the two germline ends. Germline V gives CDR1 PRHDT, CDR2 FYEKMQ (reference sequence). The CDR3 reads CASSLRGGSYEQYF. CDR3 in DNA: TGTGCCAGCAGCCTCCGGGGTGGCTCCTACGAGCAGTACTTC.

The chain is built from TRBV30 and TRBJ2-3; 8 bases align to TRBD1. V was clipped by 2 bases and J by 9 bases; unmatched bases: 13. Germline CDR1 reads GTSNPN; CDR2 reads SVGIG (reference sequence). CDR3 length: 15 amino acids. The CDR3 is CAWSRLTGARVTQYF. The CDR3 DNA is TGTGCCTGGAGTAGGTTGACAGGGGCCCGGGTGACGCAGTATTTT.

The rearrangement uses TRBV7-2 and TRBJ1-3; D is unclear. Trimming removed 6 bases from V and 4 bases from J, with 7 bases in between. CDR1 SGHTA and CDR2 FQGNSA come from the germline V gene. The CDR3 consists of 12 residues. CDR3 loop: CASRSSGNTIYF. As DNA, the CDR3 is TGTGCCAGCAGATCATCAGGAAACACCATATATTTT. Variable domain in full (rest from reference TRBV7-2 and TRBJ1-3): GAGVSQSPSNKVTEKGKDVELRCDPISGHTALYWYRQSLGQGLEFLIYFQGNSAPDKSGLPSDRFSAERTGGSVSTLTIQRTQQEDSAVYLCASRSSGNTIYFGEGSWLTVV.

The rearrangement uses TRBV10-3 and TRBJ2-7; TRBD2 might be the D (6 bases). The CDR3 runs to 14 residues. The V gene lost 0 bases and the J gene lost 2 bases, with 8 bases spanning the gap. CDR1 ENHRY and CDR2 SYGVKD come from the germline V gene. CDR3 sequence (DNA): TGTGCCATCAGTGAGTCGGGGAGGACCTACGAGCAGTACTTC. Encoded protein: CAISESGRTYEQYF.

The chain uses TRBV29-1 and TRBJ2-5; 10 nucleotides line up with TRBD1. Germline CDR1 SQVTM, CDR2 ANQGSEA. This CDR3 contains 13 residues. J lost 7 bases, V lost 6 bases, and 8 bases had no gene match. The CDR3 protein is CSVGTGASGTQYF. CDR3 DNA sequence: TGCAGCGTCGGGACAGGGGCTAGTGGGACCCAGTACTTC.

The chain uses TRBV18 and TRBJ2-7, with a possible D match to TRBD1 (6 bases). This CDR3 spans 16 amino acids. Germline V gene lookup returns CDR1 KGHSH and CDR2 LQKENI. V lost 3 bases to trimming and J lost 5 bases, with 20 bases between them. The CDR3 loop reads CASSPYRASSRDEQYF. DNA for the CDR3: TGTGCCAGCTCACCCTACAGGGCCTCTTCGAGGGACGAGCAGTACTTC. The variable domain in full, completed from reference TRBV18 and TRBJ2-7, reads NAGVMQNPRHLVRRRGQEARLRCSPMKGHSHVYWYRQLPEEGLKFMVYLQKENIIDESGMPKERFSAEFPKEGPSILRIQQVVRGDSAAYFCASSPYRASSRDEQYFGPGTRLTVT.

The chain has TRBV19 and TRBJ1-5; 8 bases are shared with TRBD1. CDR3 length: 13 amino acids. The germline gives CDR1 LNHDA, CDR2 SQIVND (reference sequence). V was clipped by 7 bases and J by 6 bases; unmatched bases: 5. CDR3 nucleotide sequence: TGTGCCAGTACACAGGGGGTAGGTCAGCCCCAGCATTTT. It is translated as CASTQGVGQPQHF.

The rearrangement links TRBV19 to TRBJ1-2, with 7 bases identical to TRBD1. V lost 6 bases and J lost 3; bases outside the gene matches: 10. The CDR3 totals 15 residues. Germline-derived CDR1 and CDR2 are LNHDA and SQIVND (reference sequence). CDR3 residues: CASSSGQVGHYGYTF. Here the CDR3 DNA reads TGTGCCAGTAGCTCAGGACAGGTTGGCCACTATGGCTACACCTTC.

This chain connects TRBV2 to TRBJ1-2; D might be TRBD1 (5 bases). The CDR3 is made up of 13 amino acids. Germline CDR1 SNHLY, CDR2 FYNNEI. V was trimmed by 0 bases and J by 7 bases, leaving 9 bases between them. The CDR3 sequence: CASSEALTVGYTF. The DNA for the CDR3 is TGTGCCAGCAGTGAAGCTTTGACAGTTGGCTACACCTTC.

V and J are TRBV3-1 (or the pseudogene TRBV3-2) and TRBJ2-7; maybe TRBD1 (5 bases). Germline V gives CDR1 LGHDT, CDR2 YNNKEL (reference sequence). The germline V and J ends were trimmed by 5 bases and 4 bases, with 9 bases remaining between them. The CDR3 loop spans 12 amino acids. The CDR3 loop reads CASSADSYEQYF. CDR3 nucleotide sequence: TGTGCCAGCAGCGCTGACAGTTACGAGCAGTACTTC.

The V call is TRBV6-6, the J call TRBJ1-4; 11 bases are shared with TRBD1. The germline V gene has CDR1 MNHNY and CDR2 SVGAGI (reference sequence). The CDR3 spans 14 residues. J gave up 6 bases and V 4 bases, and 1 base lay outside the gene matches. CDR3 loop: CASSWTGGDEKLFF. The CDR3, as DNA: TGTGCCAGCAGTTGGACAGGGGGCGATGAAAAACTGTTTTTT.

This sequence joins TRBV7-2 and TRBJ1-4; 8 bases line up with TRBD1. With V trimmed by 4 bases and J by 10 bases, 8 bases remained unmatched. Germline loops: CDR1 SGHTA, CDR2 FQGNSA. The CDR3 spans 14 residues. The CDR3 is CASSYQDRGGKLFF. For the CDR3, the DNA is TGTGCCAGCAGCTATCAAGACAGGGGAGGAAAACTGTTTTTT.

This chain uses TRBV18 with TRBJ1-6; TRBD1 might be the D (5 bases). The V and J ends lost 3 bases and 10 bases respectively, with 13 bases between them. The CDR3 has 14 residues. CDR1 KGHSH and CDR2 LQKENI come from the germline V gene. The CDR3 DNA sequence: TGTGCCAGCTCACCCCTTGACAGAGGATCACCCCTCCACTTT. This translates into CASSPLDRGSPLHF.

Turning to this clone: One junction end disagrees with the germline gene, perhaps due to a read error. The rearrangement links TRBV6-2 or TRBV6-3 to TRBJ1-6; D might be TRBD1 (5 bases). The CDR3 is made up of 15 amino acids. The germline V gene has CDR1 MNHEY and CDR2 SVGEGT. The CDR3 sequence: CASSYVQGGNAPLHF. Written as DNA, the CDR3 is TGTGCCAGCAGTTACGTCCAGGGAGGTAATGCACCCCTCCACTTT.

The chain has TRBV28 and TRBJ1-5; possibly TRBD1 for D (5 bases). V gave up 9 bases and J gave up 2 bases, with 11 bases separating them. The CDR3 runs 13 residues. Germline values: CDR1 MDHEN, CDR2 SYDVKM. CDR3 in DNA: TGTGCCAGTCAACAAGGGGGCAATCAGCCCCAGCATTTT. Amino acids: CASQQGGNQPQHF.